The clone carrying this T cell receptor beta chain was recorded at least ten times. This specimen belongs to a study of early T cells in non-severe SARS-CoV-2 infection. This CDR3 region has 13 residues. With 4 bases removed from V and 4 bases from J, the gap between germline ends came to 8 bases. The germline V gene encodes CDR1 KGHDR and CDR2 SFDVKD. TCRdb re-called the 5' RACE reads through MiXCR, storing one row per CDR3 protein. The sample has about 77,000 distinct CDR3 sequences; approximately 12% are singletons. This receptor was obtained from an adult who was a healthcare worker with PCR-confirmed SARS-CoV-2 infection or an uninfected control (not recorded which). The donor label of this sample is uncertain. Specimen: whole blood, collected at baseline. This chain connects TRBV24-1 to TRBJ2-3; D gene uncertain. CDR3 amino acids: CATSEGRADTQYF. CDR3 coding DNA: TGTGCCACCAGTGAAGGCAGAGCAGATACGCAGTATTTT.